There are a few counts of the clone carrying this T cell receptor beta chain. What it binds is not known. The sample is drawn from a study of human T cells and chemical hapten exposure. Trimming at V came to 5 bases and at J to 7 bases, leaving 9 bases not matched to a gene. CDR3 length: 15 residues. Documented time point: patch test 2, 6 weeks after DPC sensitization. The treatment is: therapeutic diphenylcyclopropenone sensitization with weekly scalp DPC. Unseparated into fractions, whole blood served as the source from which total RNA was extracted. Study findings and constraints: Healthy people's immune response may differ from that of the donors, who had alopecia.

TCRdb redid the calling of the RACE reads with MiXCR, one entry per CDR3 protein. Among about 100,000 distinct CDR3 sequences listed, roughly 11% were seen once. The material sequenced was whole blood, taken in connection with sensitization to the hapten diphenylcyclopropenone (DPC). The TCR sequence derives from a woman in her thirties or forties with alopecia areata. Some clones in this sample may be carry-over from other donors' samples. V gene TRBV12-3 or TRBV12-4 combines with J gene TRBJ2-2, with 8 bases that match TRBD1. For the CDR3, the DNA is TGTGCCAGCAGTCCGCGACGACAGGGGAACGGGGAGCTGTTTTTT. This sequence encodes CASSPRRQGNGELFF.